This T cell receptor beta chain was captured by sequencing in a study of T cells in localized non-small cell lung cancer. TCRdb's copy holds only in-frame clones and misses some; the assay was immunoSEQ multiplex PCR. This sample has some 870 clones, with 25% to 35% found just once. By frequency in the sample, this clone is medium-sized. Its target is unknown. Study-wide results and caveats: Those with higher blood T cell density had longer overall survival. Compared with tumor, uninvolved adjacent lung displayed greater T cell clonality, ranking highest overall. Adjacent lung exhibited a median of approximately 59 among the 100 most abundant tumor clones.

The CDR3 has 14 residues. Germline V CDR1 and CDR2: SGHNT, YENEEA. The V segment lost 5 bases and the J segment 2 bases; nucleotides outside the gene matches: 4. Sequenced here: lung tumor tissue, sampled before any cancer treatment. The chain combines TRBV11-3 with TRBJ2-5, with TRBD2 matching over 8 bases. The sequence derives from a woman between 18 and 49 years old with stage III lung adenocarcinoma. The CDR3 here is CASSPGGKQETQYF. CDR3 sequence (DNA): TGTGCCAGCAGCCCGGGAGGGAAACAAGAGACCCAGTACTTC. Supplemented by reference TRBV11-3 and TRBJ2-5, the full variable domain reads EAGVVQSPRYKIIEKKQPVAFWCNPISGHNTLYWYLQNLGQGPELLIRYENEEAVDDSQLPKDRFSAERLKGVDSTLKIQPAELGDSAVYLCASSPGGKQETQYFGPGTRLLVL.